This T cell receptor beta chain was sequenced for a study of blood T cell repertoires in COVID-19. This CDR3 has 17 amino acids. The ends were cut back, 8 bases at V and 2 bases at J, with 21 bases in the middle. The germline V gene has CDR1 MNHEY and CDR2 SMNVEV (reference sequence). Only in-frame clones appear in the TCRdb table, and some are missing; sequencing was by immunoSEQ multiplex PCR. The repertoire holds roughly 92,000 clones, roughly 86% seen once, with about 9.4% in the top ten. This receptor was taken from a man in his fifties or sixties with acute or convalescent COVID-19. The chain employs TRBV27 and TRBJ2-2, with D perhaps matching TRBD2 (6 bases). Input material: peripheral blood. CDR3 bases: TGTGCCAGCCAGCCGCAGCGTGGGCGGGGCAACACCGGGGAGCTGTTTTTT. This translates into CASQPQRGRGNTGELFF.